The T cell receptor beta chain described here comes from a study of blood T cell repertoires in COVID-19. This clone was seen more than once but under ten times. The CDR3 length is 13 residues. V lost 0 bases and J 4 bases, leaving 8 bases between the germline ends. From germline, CDR1 is SGHRS and CDR2 YFSETQ. Some clones are missing from TCRdb's copy, which holds only in-frame ones; the method was immunoSEQ multiplex PCR. Here the sample spans roughly 53,000 clones, about 80% being singletons. Sequencing was performed on peripheral blood. J is TRBJ2-7 and V is TRBV5-1, with a possible D match to TRBD2 (5 bases). The sequence was collected from a man aged 50 to 59 with active or convalescent COVID-19. CDR3 protein: CASSLAAEYEQYF. CDR3 nucleotides: TGCGCCAGCAGCTTGGCAGCGGAGTACGAGCAGTACTTC.